The 4 T cell receptor beta chains in this list originate from one sample, sequenced in a study of T cell repertoires in breast cancer. Unpaired genes were suppressed by blocking oligonucleotides during a second nested PCR. In TCRdb, the emulsion pairing reads were re-called with MiXCR into one record per CDR3 protein. The table has roughly 39,000 distinct CDR3 sequences, 35% to 50% seen once. Primers covering all TCR V genes were used in emulsion RT-PCR on CD8+ T cells. Sequencing was carried out using CD8+ T cells. Receptor source: a pool of human donors with breast cancer or a healthy control (not recorded which).

V gene TRBV4-2 combines with J gene TRBJ1-1; a possible D gene is TRBD1 (5 bases). The V and J ends lost 2 bases and 6 bases respectively, with 10 bases between them. Germline V gene sequence: CDR1 LGHNA, CDR2 YNFKEQ. The CDR3 extends over 13 amino acids. The CDR3, as DNA: TGTGCCAGCAGCCAATATGGGGGGTCTGAAGCTTTCTTT. The encoded protein is CASSQYGGSEAFF.

This clonotype appeared a single time. The rearrangement uses TRBV2 and TRBJ2-2, with D perhaps matching TRBD2 (6 bases). Trimming stripped 6 bases from V and 5 bases from J, with 13 bases between. Germline V CDR1 and CDR2: SNHLY, FYNNEI. This CDR3 is 14 amino acids long. The CDR3 DNA follows: TGTGCCAGCAGGCGGGAAGGGGTGACCGGGGAGCTGTTTTTT. Its protein product is CASRREGVTGELFF.

This clonotype occurred many times. The chain has TRBV6-2 or TRBV6-3 and TRBJ2-5; the D gene is possibly TRBD2 (6 bases). The CDR3 consists of 14 residues. Looked up from germline, CDR1 is MNHEY and CDR2 is SVGEGT. Trimming took 3 bases from V and 7 from J, leaving 15 bases between them. As DNA, the CDR3 is TGTGCCAGCAGTTATCCCTGGAGGGAGGCGACCCAGTACTTC. This encodes CASSYPWREATQYF.

This clonotype was counted a few times. The V and J genes are TRBV5-4 and TRBJ2-7, with a tentative D call TRBD2 (6 bases). Germline loops: CDR1 SGHNT, CDR2 YYREEE (reference sequence). V was clipped by 4 bases and J by 3 bases, with 17 bases between them. This CDR3 is 15 amino acids long. Written as DNA, the CDR3 is TGTGCCAGCAGCGGAGGGACGGAGTCCGTCTACGAGCAGTACTTC. Translating it yields CASSGGTESVYEQYF.